The 27 T cell receptor beta chains below were found in one sample sequenced in a study of blood T cell repertoires in COVID-19. The data were produced by immunoSEQ multiplex PCR, yet TCRdb's version contains in-frame clones alone and is incomplete. The data contain around 230,000 clones, approximately 78% of them singletons. The sequenced material came from PBMCs or T cells enriched from blood (not recorded which). The receptors shown here come from a man in his forties who had recovered from COVID-19.

This sequence joins TRBV4-1 and TRBJ2-3; 10 bases line up with TRBD2. CDR1 and CDR2 (germline): MGHRA, YSYEKL. V dropped 4 bases and J dropped 2; count of bases not matched to a gene: 15. This CDR3 is built from 19 residues. DNA for the CDR3: TGCGCCAGCAGCCTCAGGAGAGGGTTAGCGGGAGGTGTCACAGATACGCAGTATTTT. This encodes CASSLRRGLAGGVTDTQYF.

V usage is TRBV24-1 and J usage is TRBJ1-5; 7 bases line up with TRBD1. This CDR3 spans 14 amino acids. Germline V gene sequence: CDR1 KGHDR, CDR2 SFDVKD. With 5 bases clipped from V and 2 bases from J, the junction kept 2 bases outside the gene matches. Here the CDR3 reads CATSGGGGNQPQHF. Written as DNA, the CDR3 is TGTGCCACCAGTGGAGGGGGCGGCAATCAGCCCCAGCATTTT.

The CDR3 DNA reads TGTGCCAGCAGCCTAACAGCTAGCGGGGGGGCAATCACTGAAGCTTTCTTT. Translated, it gives CASSLTASGGAITEAFF. The chain joins TRBV4-2 to TRBJ1-1; TRBD1 is a possible D gene (6 bases). This CDR3 has 17 amino acids. Trimming stripped 4 bases from V and 4 bases from J, with 22 bases between. Germline V gene data show CDR1 as LGHNA and CDR2 as YNFKEQ.

The V call is TRBV19, the J call TRBJ2-7; a weak D match, TRBD2 (6 bases). Germline CDR1 is LNHDA and CDR2 is SQIVND (reference sequence). The germline V and J ends were trimmed by 1 base and 4 bases, with 14 bases remaining between them. This CDR3 comprises 15 residues. CDR3 protein: CASSIVASEPYEQYF. In DNA, the CDR3 is TGTGCCAGTAGTATAGTGGCTAGCGAGCCTTACGAGCAGTACTTC.

This chain links TRBV5-1 with TRBJ1-2; 8 nucleotides align to TRBD1. Trimming cost V 3 bases and J 8 bases; bases outside gene matches: 12. The CDR3 length is 15 residues. Looked up from germline, CDR1 is SGHRS and CDR2 is YFSETQ. The DNA of the CDR3 is TGCGCCAGCAGCTCCAGTACACAGGGGGTACAGGGCTACACCTTC. Amino acids: CASSSSTQGVQGYTF. The variable domain in full, completed from reference TRBV5-1 and TRBJ1-2, reads KAGVTQTPRYLIKTRGQQVTLSCSPISGHRSVSWYQQTPGQGLQFLFEYFSETQRNKGNFPGRFSGRQFSNSRSEMNVSTLELGDSALYLCASSSSTQGVQGYTFGSGTRLTVV.

To note about this clone: This sample also contains other DNA sequences that code for the same CDR3. This sequence joins TRBV9 and TRBJ1-1; possible D gene TRBD1, 6 bases. In germline, CDR1 is SGDLS, CDR2 YYNGEE. CDR3 size: 13 residues. Trimming stripped 5 bases from V and 1 base from J, with 9 bases between. Here the CDR3 DNA reads TGTGCCAGCAGTAGGGGACAGAACACTGAAGCTTTCTTT. As protein: CASSRGQNTEAFF. The whole variable domain, remainder taken from reference TRBV9 and TRBJ1-1, is DSGVTQTPKHLITATGQRVTLRCSPRSGDLSVYWYQQSLDQGLQFLIQYYNGEERAKGNILERFSAQQFPDLHSELNLSSLELGDSALYFCASSRGQNTEAFFGQGTRLTVV.

V is TRBV5-6 and J is TRBJ2-4, with 11 bases that match TRBD2. The CDR3 runs 14 residues. From germline, CDR1 is SGHDT and CDR2 YYEEEE. With V trimmed by 3 bases and J by 5 bases, 1 base remained unmatched. This CDR3 is CASSSGLAENIQYF. The CDR3 DNA is TGTGCCAGCAGCTCGGGACTAGCGGAAAACATTCAGTACTTC. Full variable domain (rest looked up from reference TRBV5-6 and TRBJ2-4): DAGVTQSPTHLIKTRGQQVTLRCSPKSGHDTVSWYQQALGQGPQFIFQYYEEEERQRGNFPDRFSGHQFPNYSSELNVNALLLGDSALYLCASSSGLAENIQYFGAGTRLSVL.

The CDR3 DNA reads TGCAGCGTTATGGCAGGGGAGAATGGCTACACCTTC. Translation: CSVMAGENGYTF. V is TRBV29-1 and J is TRBJ1-2; D perhaps matches TRBD1 (6 bases). CDR1 is SQVTM and CDR2 is ANQGSEA in the germline V gene. The CDR3 runs to 12 residues. Trimming cost V 5 bases and J 6 bases, with 13 bases left between them.

The chain employs TRBV27 and TRBJ1-4; the D is unclear. Trimming took off 6 bases at V and 0 bases at J, with 17 bases between the two ends. CDR1 is MNHEY, CDR2 SMNVEV, per germline (reference sequence). This CDR3 is 17 amino acids long. As DNA, the CDR3 is TGTGCCAGCAGCAAAAGAGGCGGGTCGGCAACTAATGAAAAACTGTTTTTT. This encodes CASSKRGGSATNEKLFF.

V usage is TRBV5-1 and J usage is TRBJ1-5, with D possibly TRBD1 on 5 matching bases. This CDR3 has 15 residues. CDR1 is SGHRS and CDR2 is YFSETQ in the germline V gene. With 0 bases removed from V and 0 bases from J, the gap between germline ends came to 7 bases. The CDR3 sequence: CASSLVGGSNQPQHF. The CDR3 DNA follows: TGCGCCAGCAGCTTGGTGGGGGGTAGCAATCAGCCCCAGCATTTT.

This clone turned up a few times. The V gene is TRBV12-5, the J gene TRBJ2-2; TRBD1 matches 9 bases. V lost 6 bases, J lost 6 bases, and 5 bases stayed unmatched. Germline lookup yields CDR1 LGHNT and CDR2 FRNRAP. This CDR3 spans 14 amino acids. The chain's CDR3 is CASGLTGGPGELFF. In nucleotides, the CDR3 is TGTGCTAGTGGATTAACAGGGGGCCCCGGGGAGCTGTTTTTT.

This CDR3 reads CASSVDLAVYNEQFF. CDR3 sequence (DNA): TGTGCCAGCAGCGTGGATCTAGCGGTCTACAATGAGCAGTTCTTC. The chain carries TRBV9 and TRBJ2-1; 7 bases line up with TRBD2. This CDR3 region has 15 residues. Germline V gene sequence: CDR1 SGDLS, CDR2 YYNGEE. J lost 3 bases, V lost 2 bases, and 5 bases had no gene match.

The chain couples TRBV6-5 to TRBJ1-1; D not certain. The germline V gene encodes CDR1 MNHEY and CDR2 SVGAGI. Trimming shortened V by 7 bases and J by 0 bases, and 9 bases separated the two germline ends. The CDR3 consists of 13 residues. CDR3 region: CASKQTLNTEAFF. The CDR3 region has the DNA TGTGCCAGCAAACAGACACTGAACACTGAAGCTTTCTTT.

The chain carries TRBV27 and TRBJ1-1, with D perhaps TRBD1 (6 bases). Germline loops: CDR1 MNHEY, CDR2 SMNVEV (reference sequence). CDR3 size: 16 residues. Trimming pared 0 bases from V and 1 base from J, leaving 12 bases between. In nucleotides, the CDR3 is TGTGCCAGCAGTTTATCTTACGGGGGGCCGAACACTGAAGCTTTCTTT. It translates to CASSLSYGGPNTEAFF.

This clone turned up a few times. The J gene is TRBJ1-1, the V gene TRBV7-3, with D unresolved. CDR1 is SGHTA and CDR2 is FQGTGA in the germline V gene. The length of the CDR3 is 13 residues. V was pared by 6 bases and J by 6 bases, with 14 bases between. In DNA form, the CDR3 reads TGTGCCAGCAGACCCGCCCCCGGAGCTGAAGCTTTCTTT. This codes for CASRPAPGAEAFF.

J is TRBJ2-3 and V is TRBV2; TRBD2 might be the D (5 bases). Germline CDR1 and CDR2: SNHLY and FYNNEI. The V and J ends lost 6 bases and 2 bases respectively, with 9 bases between them. The CDR3 is 13 amino acids. The CDR3 is CASRGGYTDTQYF. CDR3 coding DNA: TGTGCCAGCAGGGGCGGGTACACAGATACGCAGTATTTT.

The chain recombines TRBV6-5 with TRBJ2-7; 10 nucleotides agree with TRBD1. The CDR3 totals 15 residues. V shed 4 bases and J 7 bases; nucleotides not matched to a gene: 10. CDR1 is MNHEY, CDR2 SVGAGI, per germline. CDR3: CASSSSGQGPQEQYF. The CDR3 nucleotides are TGTGCCAGCAGTTCCTCGGGACAGGGGCCCCAGGAGCAGTACTTC.

The chain carries TRBV19 and TRBJ1-2; the match to TRBD1 covers 10 bases. This CDR3 spans 14 amino acids. The V gene end was trimmed by 8 bases and the J gene end by 2 bases; junction bases not matched to a gene: 5. Germline CDR1 reads LNHDA; CDR2 reads SQIVND (reference sequence). CDR3 amino acids: CASRPGQGNYGYTF. CDR3 bases: TGTGCCAGTCGTCCGGGACAGGGGAACTATGGCTACACCTTC. Drawing the rest from reference TRBV19 and TRBJ1-2, the complete variable domain is DGGITQSPKYLFRKEGQNVTLSCEQNLNHDAMYWYRQDPGQGLRLIYYSQIVNDFQKGDIAEGYSVSREKKESFPLTVTSAQKNPTAFYLCASRPGQGNYGYTFGSGTRLTVV.

The chain uses TRBV24-1 and TRBJ2-7, with 8 bases fitting TRBD1. V lost 5 bases and J lost 2; bases outside the gene matches: 13. Germline V gene lookup returns CDR1 KGHDR and CDR2 SFDVKD. The CDR3 has 17 amino acids. The CDR3 nucleotides read TGTGCCACCAGTGCCCCCGACACAGGGGGGTCGACCTACGAGCAGTACTTC. Translated, it gives CATSAPDTGGSTYEQYF.

The chain combines TRBV5-4 with TRBJ1-1; TRBD1 aligns across 7 bases. Per the germline V gene, CDR1 is SGHNT and CDR2 is YYREEE (reference sequence). This CDR3 is 16 amino acids long. Trimming removed 5 bases from V and 1 base from J; junction bases left unmatched: 11. CDR3 protein: CASRPARDSWNTEAFF. As DNA, the CDR3 is TGTGCCAGCAGGCCTGCCCGGGACAGCTGGAACACTGAAGCTTTCTTT.

The CDR3 loop is CASSISNSYNSPLHF. Here the CDR3 DNA reads TGTGCCAGCAGTATATCTAACTCCTATAATTCACCCCTCCACTTT. J is TRBJ1-6 and V is TRBV6-5, with unresolved D. The CDR3 has 15 amino acids. Trimming shortened V by 5 bases and J by 0 bases, and 8 bases separated the two germline ends. Germline V gene sequence: CDR1 MNHEY, CDR2 SVGAGI.

This clone has a single count. The chain carries TRBV21-1 and TRBJ1-2; the table's TRBD1 call for D was not verified on the DNA. TRBV21-1 is an annotated pseudogene. The CDR3 is 13 amino acids. CDR3 DNA sequence: TGTGCCAGCAAACAGGGAAACCGCTATGGCTACACCTTC. It encodes CASKQGNRYGYTF.

The V call is TRBV29-1, the J call TRBJ1-5, with D possibly being TRBD1 (5 bases). V lost 8 bases and J lost 0, with 11 bases in between. Germline values: CDR1 SQVTM, CDR2 ANQGSEA. This CDR3 has 13 amino acids. The CDR3 DNA sequence: TGCAGCATACAGGAGGGTAGCAATCAGCCCCAGCATTTT. Its protein product is CSIQEGSNQPQHF.

The rearrangement uses TRBV14 and TRBJ1-1; possibly TRBD1 for D (5 bases). The germline gives CDR1 SGHDN, CDR2 FVKESK. This CDR3 is 16 amino acids long. V shed 0 bases and J shed 4 bases, with 15 bases lying between them. For the CDR3, the DNA is TGTGCCAGCAGCCAAGATGCAGCGAGGGGAGGCACTGAAGCTTTCTTT. Translated, it gives CASSQDAARGGTEAFF.

This rearrangement joins TRBV6-5 to TRBJ2-7, with D tentatively TRBD1 (6 bases). CDR3 length equals 14 residues. The V gene's germline CDR1 is MNHEY and CDR2 SVGAGI. V was shortened by 8 bases and J by 0 bases, with 14 bases between the two germline ends. The CDR3 coding sequence is TGTGCCAGCTTGGACAGCGGAAGCTCCTACGAGCAGTACTTC. Translation gives CASLDSGSSYEQYF.

The V call is TRBV3-1 (or the pseudogene TRBV3-2), the J call TRBJ2-5, with unresolved D. Trimming removed 3 bases at V and 0 bases at J, with 14 bases between. CDR3 length: 16 amino acids. CDR1 is LGHDT, CDR2 YNNKEL, per germline (reference sequence). CDR3 region: CASSHRGAGYQETQYF. The CDR3 DNA follows: TGTGCCAGCAGCCATAGAGGAGCTGGGTACCAAGAGACCCAGTACTTC.

Only a few counts were recorded for this clone. This chain uses TRBV5-6 with TRBJ2-1; tentative D call: TRBD2 (5 bases). The CDR3 extends over 16 amino acids. V lost 3 bases and J lost 0, with 13 bases in between. CDR1 is SGHDT, CDR2 YYEEEE, per germline. The CDR3 bases are TGTGCCAGCAGCTCCCAGACGGGAAGCTCCTACAATGAGCAGTTCTTC. It encodes CASSSQTGSSYNEQFF. Drawing the rest from reference TRBV5-6 and TRBJ2-1, the complete variable domain is DAGVTQSPTHLIKTRGQQVTLRCSPKSGHDTVSWYQQALGQGPQFIFQYYEEEERQRGNFPDRFSGHQFPNYSSELNVNALLLGDSALYLCASSSQTGSSYNEQFFGPGTRLTVL.